This passage covers 6 T cell receptor beta chains from one sample sequenced in a study of Ad26.COV2.S vaccination and SARS-CoV-2 variants. Sequenced by immunoSEQ multiplex PCR; TCRdb stores in-frame clones only, minus some. This sample carries 440,000 or so clones, roughly 90% of them seen once, and the ten largest clones take about 1.7%. As to treatment: about 20 received Ad26.COV2.S at low or high dose, single or two shots; 5 received placebo; per-sample allocation not given. Repertoires come from day 63 after the first vaccine or placebo injection. Source: peripheral blood, taken in a trial of Ad26.COV2.S vaccine versus placebo. These receptors all come from a person between 18 and 59 years old who received the Ad26.COV2.S COVID-19 vaccine or a placebo.

This clone was found once. The chain recombines TRBV9 with TRBJ1-5; no clear D. With 0 bases removed from V and 5 bases from J, the gap between germline ends came to 9 bases. Germline CDR1 is SGDLS and CDR2 is YYNGEE. This CDR3 has 14 amino acids. CDR3 DNA sequence: TGTGCCAGCAGCGTAGAGGGCGGATATCAGCCCCAGCATTTT. Its translation is CASSVEGGYQPQHF.

The rearrangement joins TRBV6-5 to TRBJ1-2, with a tentative D call TRBD1 (6 bases). The CDR3 covers 13 residues. Between the trimmed V and J ends, which lost 5 bases and 6 bases, there was a span of 13 bases. Per the germline V gene, CDR1 is MNHEY and CDR2 is SVGAGI. CDR3 coding DNA: TGTGCCAGCAGTAGGGGGACGGCCGATGGCTACACCTTC. The encoded protein is CASSRGTADGYTF.

V and J are TRBV4-3 and TRBJ2-7; possibly TRBD2 for D (6 bases). The CDR3 has 16 amino acids. Germline V gene sequence: CDR1 LGHNA, CDR2 YSLEER. V dropped 0 bases and J dropped 0 bases, with 12 bases sitting between them. CDR3 sequence: CASSQDRGTTSYEQYF. DNA of the CDR3: TGCGCCAGCAGCCAAGATCGGGGGACGACCTCCTACGAGCAGTACTTC.

The chain has TRBV28 and TRBJ2-7; 9 bases agree with TRBD1. In germline, CDR1 is MDHEN, CDR2 SYDVKM. This CDR3 has 14 amino acids. V shed 7 bases, J shed 4 bases, and the junction held 8 bases outside the gene matches. CDR3 sequence: CASTTGTGPYEQYF. As DNA, the CDR3 is TGTGCCAGCACGACGGGGACAGGGCCATACGAGCAGTACTTC. Looking up the rest from reference TRBV28 and TRBJ2-7 gives the full variable domain: DVKVTQSSRYLVKRTGEKVFLECVQDMDHENMFWYRQDPGLGLRLIYFSYDVKMKEKGDIPEGYSVSREKKERFSLILESASTNQTSMYLCASTTGTGPYEQYFGPGTRLTVT.

V is TRBV27 and J is TRBJ1-1, with TRBD1 identical over 8 bases. CDR1 and CDR2 from the germline V gene are MNHEY and SMNVEV (reference sequence). The CDR3 runs 13 residues. J gave up 6 bases and V 8 bases, and 8 bases lay outside the gene matches. The chain's CDR3 is CASALTGVSEAFF. In DNA, the CDR3 is TGTGCCAGCGCGTTGACAGGGGTTTCTGAAGCTTTCTTT.

This chain uses TRBV4-1 with TRBJ1-1, with a tentative D call TRBD1 (6 bases). Germline V CDR1 and CDR2: MGHRA, YSYEKL. V lost 2 bases and J 7 bases, leaving 23 bases between the germline ends. This CDR3 has 17 amino acids. As DNA, the CDR3 is TGCGCCAGCAGCCAAAAAACAGGGTTCGCCACTTGGGGTGAAGCTTTCTTT. Its translation: CASSQKTGFATWGEAFF.